This TCR beta chain derives from a study of T-cell reconstitution after alpha-beta-depleted transplantation in children. General study findings and limits: Reports say that about two months after transplant, the alpha-beta T cells came out of several hundred graft clones that had expanded. Certain patients had high TCRbeta diversity at day 60, and it came from recipient T cells and thymic progenitors that survived. Once a year had passed after transplant, T-cell counts and diversity came mostly from newly produced T cells.

Unique molecular identifiers featured in how the TCRbeta library was prepared. One entry per CDR3 protein, called by TCRdb with MiXCR from the PCR reads. The sample shows about 400,000 distinct CDR3 sequences, around 15% of them seen only once. This CDR3 is built from 15 residues. The trim removed 1 base at V and 5 bases at J, leaving 4 bases unmatched. This clonotype has a count of ten or more. Its target is unknown. V is TRBV12-3 or TRBV12-4 and J is TRBJ1-4; TRBD1 matches at 7 bases. This sequence was found in a boy under two years old who had a stem cell transplant for Wiskott-Aldrich syndrome, so the T cells may come from the graft donor. The specimen comprised PBMCs, mostly from graft donor cells, sampled 360 days after TCRalphabeta/CD19-depleted stem cell transplant. CDR3 DNA: TGTGCCAGCAGTTTAGGGGGGGACAGCAATGAAAAACTGTTTTTT. The encoded protein is CASSLGGDSNEKLFF.